The entry below describes one T cell receptor beta chain. A sample-barcoded 5' primer and a J-beta primer mix were used in a second PCR of roughly 7 to 11 cycles. Any given sample supplied a minimum of 2.5 million CDR3-containing paired-end reads. TCRdb reanalysed the 5' RACE reads using MiXCR and keeps one entry per CDR3 protein. This sample has fewer than 750,000 distinct CDR3 sequences, with about 51% found just once. The data were obtained in a study of blood T cells in healthy people across ages. The CDR3 contains 15 residues. Germline assignment: CDR1 SGHTA and CDR2 FQGNSA. The chain carries TRBV7-2 and TRBJ2-7; D is perhaps TRBD1 (6 bases). The J call could be wrong; TRBJ2-5 is a better fit for the DNA end. The receptor was derived from a woman aged 80 or over in good health. Sequencing used blood. CDR3 in DNA: TGTGCCAGCAGCGCCGGGCAGGGGCTGCTGGAGACCCAGTACTTC. It specifies CASSAGQGLLETQYF.